One sample yielded the 2 T cell receptor beta chains listed below, sequenced in a study of blood T cell repertoires in COVID-19. The protocol was immunoSEQ multiplex PCR, while the TCRdb copy is restricted to in-frame clones and leaves out a portion. The repertoire holds 340,000 or so clones, 65% to 85% seen once, with approximately 3.1% in the top ten. The sequenced sample consisted of peripheral blood. Receptors originate from a man aged 25-40 years with active or convalescent COVID-19.

The chain is built from TRBV12-5 and TRBJ2-1, with D maybe TRBD2 (6 bases). Germline CDR1 LGHNT, CDR2 FRNRAP. V was trimmed by 4 bases and J by 12 bases, leaving 19 bases between them. The CDR3 spans 14 residues. The CDR3 here is CASGSEGRPAGQFF. The CDR3 DNA follows: TGTGCTAGTGGTTCGGAAGGGAGGCCCGCTGGGCAGTTCTTC.

The sample holds one count of this clone. The V and J genes are TRBV4-3 and TRBJ1-1; D is unclear. CDR3 length: 14 residues. V lost 6 bases, J lost 6 bases, and 17 bases lay in between. Germline V gene data show CDR1 as LGHNA and CDR2 as YSLEER. The CDR3 reads CASRLSTRSPEAFF. In DNA, the CDR3 is TGCGCCAGCAGACTCAGCACAAGGAGCCCTGAAGCTTTCTTT.